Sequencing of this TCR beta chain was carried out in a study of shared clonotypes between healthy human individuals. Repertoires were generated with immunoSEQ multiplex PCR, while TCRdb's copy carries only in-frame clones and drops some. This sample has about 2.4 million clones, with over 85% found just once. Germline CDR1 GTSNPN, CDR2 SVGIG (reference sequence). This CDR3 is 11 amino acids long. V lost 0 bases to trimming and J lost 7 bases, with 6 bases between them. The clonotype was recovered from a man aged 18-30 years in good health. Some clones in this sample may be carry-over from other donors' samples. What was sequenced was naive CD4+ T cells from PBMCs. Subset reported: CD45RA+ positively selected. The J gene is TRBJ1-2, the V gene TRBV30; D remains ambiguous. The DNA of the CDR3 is TGTGCCTGGAGTGTGGGTGTTGGCTACACCTTC. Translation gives CAWSVGVGYTF. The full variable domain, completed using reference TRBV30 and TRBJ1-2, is SQTIHQWPATLVQPVGSPLSLECTVEGTSNPNLYWYRQAAGRGLQLLFYSVGIGQISSEVPQNLSASRPQDRQFILSSKKLLLSDSGFYLCAWSVGVGYTFGSGTRLTVV.